The clone carrying this T cell receptor beta chain was seen only once. This sample also contains other DNA sequences that code for the same CDR3. Germline V gene lookup returns CDR1 SGHNT and CDR2 YENEEA. The V end was cut by 1 base, the J end by 1 base, with 7 bases between. The CDR3 covers 14 residues. This sample is part of a study of blood T cell repertoires in COVID-19. The wider study: Material from acute and convalescent COVID-19 was sourced from the United States, Italy and Spain. The cDNA or gDNA used as material had been derived from T cells, B-cell-depleted T cells, or PBMCs.

Generated by immunoSEQ multiplex PCR, the TCRdb table keeps only in-frame clones and is missing some. The sample contains about 59,000 clones, about four fifths of which appear only once. The chain combines TRBV11-3 with TRBJ2-5; tentative D call: TRBD2 (5 bases). The receptor comes from a woman aged 80 or over with acute or convalescent COVID-19. Sequencing used peripheral blood. CDR3 amino acids: CASSLGGGQETQYF. CDR3 nucleotides: TGTGCCAGCAGCTTAGGCGGAGGCCAAGAGACCCAGTACTTC.